Below, 10 T cell receptor beta chains from the same sample are listed, as sequenced in a study of T cell clonotyping in hematopoietic cell transplantation. TCRdb keeps only in-frame clones here, not all; method: immunoSEQ multiplex PCR. Seen here are fewer than 15,000 clones, over 75% observed once, and the top ten hold around 13%. Sequenced here: PBMCs, sampled 100 days after allogeneic stem cell transplant. All receptors derive from a male patient aged 50 or older who had an allogeneic stem cell transplant from an unrelated donor, so T cells may come from the graft donor. Some clones in this sample may be carry-over from other donors' samples.

This sequence joins TRBV2 and TRBJ2-2; D may be TRBD2 (5 bases). The germline V gene has CDR1 SNHLY and CDR2 FYNNEI. The length of the CDR3 is 11 residues. V gave up 6 bases and J gave up 7 bases, with 6 bases separating them. Here the CDR3 DNA reads TGTGCCAGCAGGGGAGTCGGGGAGCTGTTTTTT. It is translated as CASRGVGELFF.

V is TRBV5-3 and J is TRBJ2-7; 9 bases are a match to TRBD2. TRBV5-3 is an ORF, with its function uncertain. Losses at the gene ends were 4 bases for V and 2 bases for J; bases not matched to a gene: 4. This CDR3 region has 14 residues. CDR3 amino acids: CARSLLAGTYEQYF. CDR3 bases: TGTGCCAGAAGCCTTCTAGCGGGGACCTACGAGCAGTACTTC.

The gene calls are TRBV27 and TRBJ2-2; TRBD2 matches 9 bases. The length of the CDR3 is 17 residues. J lost 5 bases, V lost 4 bases, and 11 bases had no gene match. Germline V CDR1 and CDR2: MNHEY, SMNVEV (reference sequence). Written as DNA, the CDR3 is TGTGCCAGCAGTTGGGGTAGCGGGAGAATCTGGACCGGGGAGCTGTTTTTT. It translates to CASSWGSGRIWTGELFF.

This chain links TRBV5-1 with TRBJ2-5; D is undetermined. The CDR3 contains 13 residues. Germline CDR1 SGHRS, CDR2 YFSETQ. Trimming took 0 bases from V and 4 from J, leaving 7 bases between them. The CDR3 sequence: CASSLVLAETQYF. CDR3 in DNA: TGCGCCAGCAGCTTGGTTTTAGCAGAGACCCAGTACTTC.

This rearrangement joins TRBV7-2 to TRBJ2-7; the match to TRBD1 covers 8 bases. The germline CDR1 and CDR2 sequences are SGHTA and FQGNSA. With V trimmed by 6 bases and J by 1 base, 5 bases remained unmatched. This CDR3 contains 14 residues. The CDR3, as DNA: TGTGCCAGCAGGACCAGGGGGCAGTCCTACGAGCAGTACTTC. Translation gives CASRTRGQSYEQYF.

The chain employs TRBV7-2 and TRBJ2-1, with D perhaps matching TRBD2 (7 bases). Germline values: CDR1 SGHTA, CDR2 FQGNSA. The ends were cut back, 5 bases at V and 0 bases at J, with 17 bases in the middle. CDR3 length equals 17 residues. CDR3 nucleotide sequence: TGTGCCAGCAGCCTCACCCCGGCGGGGGCCTCCTACAATGAGCAGTTCTTC. It specifies CASSLTPAGASYNEQFF.

The chain is built from TRBV2 and TRBJ1-3; D remains ambiguous. The CDR3 is made up of 14 amino acids. V was cut by 3 bases and J by 0 bases, with 6 bases left in between. Germline CDR1 SNHLY, CDR2 FYNNEI. The CDR3 loop reads CASSDTRSGNTIYF. The CDR3 DNA follows: TGTGCCAGCAGTGACACCCGCTCTGGAAACACCATATATTTT.

This clone occurred a few times. The chain recombines TRBV2 with TRBJ1-2, with D unresolved. CDR1 and CDR2 (germline): SNHLY, FYNNEI. The CDR3 is made up of 13 amino acids. Trimming shortened V by 4 bases and J by 7 bases, and 13 bases separated the two germline ends. Here the CDR3 DNA reads TGTGCCAGCAGTGTGGGCGTCTCGGGTGGCTACACCTTC. Translating it yields CASSVGVSGGYTF. Supplemented by reference TRBV2 and TRBJ1-2, the full variable domain reads EPEVTQTPSHQVTQMGQEVILRCVPISNHLYFYWYRQILGQKVEFLVSFYNNEISEKSEIFDDQFSVERPDGSNFTLKIRSTKLEDSAMYFCASSVGVSGGYTFGSGTRLTVV.

This clone showed up just once. The chain uses TRBV5-1 and TRBJ2-1; D might be TRBD1 (7 bases). Germline V gives CDR1 SGHRS, CDR2 YFSETQ. The CDR3 loop spans 13 amino acids. V shed 2 bases and J shed 9 bases, with 12 bases lying between them. Here the CDR3 DNA reads TGCGCCAGCAGCTTTCTCCAGGGGGGTGAGCAGTTCTTC. It translates to CASSFLQGGEQFF. Drawing the rest from reference TRBV5-1 and TRBJ2-1, the complete variable domain is KAGVTQTPRYLIKTRGQQVTLSCSPISGHRSVSWYQQTPGQGLQFLFEYFSETQRNKGNFPGRFSGRQFSNSRSEMNVSTLELGDSALYLCASSFLQGGEQFFGPGTRLTVL.

The gene calls are TRBV7-8 and TRBJ1-3; no clear D gene. This CDR3 contains 16 residues. V was cut by 8 bases and J by 0 bases, with 17 bases left in between. Germline lookup yields CDR1 SGHVS and CDR2 FQNEAQ. The CDR3 DNA sequence: TGTGCCAGCGTCCTAACTATGACGGACTCTGGAAACACCATATATTTT. Amino acids: CASVLTMTDSGNTIYF.